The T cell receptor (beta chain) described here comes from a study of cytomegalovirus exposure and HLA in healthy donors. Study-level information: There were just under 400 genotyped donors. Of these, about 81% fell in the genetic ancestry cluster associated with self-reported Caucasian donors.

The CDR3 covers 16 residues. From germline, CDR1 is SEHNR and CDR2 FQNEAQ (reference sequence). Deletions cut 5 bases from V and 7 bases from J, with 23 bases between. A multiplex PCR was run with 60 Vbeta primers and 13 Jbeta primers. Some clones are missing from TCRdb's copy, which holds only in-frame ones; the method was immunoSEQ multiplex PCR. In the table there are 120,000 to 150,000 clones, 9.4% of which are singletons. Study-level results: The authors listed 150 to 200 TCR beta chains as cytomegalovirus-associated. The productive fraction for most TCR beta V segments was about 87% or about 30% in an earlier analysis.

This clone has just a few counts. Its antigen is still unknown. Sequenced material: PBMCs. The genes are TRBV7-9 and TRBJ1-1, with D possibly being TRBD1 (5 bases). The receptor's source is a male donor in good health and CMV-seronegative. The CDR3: CASSRQTGGTGGEAFF. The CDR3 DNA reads TGTGCCAGCAGCCGACAGACGGGAGGGACGGGAGGTGAAGCTTTCTTT.